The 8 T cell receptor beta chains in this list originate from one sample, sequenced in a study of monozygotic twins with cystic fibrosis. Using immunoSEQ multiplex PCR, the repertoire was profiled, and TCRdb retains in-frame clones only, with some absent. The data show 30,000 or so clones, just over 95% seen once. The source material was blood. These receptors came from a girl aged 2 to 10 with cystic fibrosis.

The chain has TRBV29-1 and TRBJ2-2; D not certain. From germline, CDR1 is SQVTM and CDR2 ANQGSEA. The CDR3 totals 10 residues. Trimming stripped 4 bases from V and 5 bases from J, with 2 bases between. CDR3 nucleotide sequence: TGCAGCGTTGGTACCGGGGAGCTGTTTTTT. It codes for CSVGTGELFF.

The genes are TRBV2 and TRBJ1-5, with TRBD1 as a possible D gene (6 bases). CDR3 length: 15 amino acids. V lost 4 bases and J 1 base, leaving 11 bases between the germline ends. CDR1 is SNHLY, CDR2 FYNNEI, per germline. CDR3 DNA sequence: TGTGCCAGCAGTGCCACAGGGAGGAGCAATCAGCCCCAGCATTTT. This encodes CASSATGRSNQPQHF.

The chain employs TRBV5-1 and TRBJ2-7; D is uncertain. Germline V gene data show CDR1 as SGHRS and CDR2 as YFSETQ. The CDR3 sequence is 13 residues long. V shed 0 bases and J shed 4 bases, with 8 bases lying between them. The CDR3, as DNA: TGCGCCAGCAGCTTGGCCTCGAATTACGAGCAGTACTTC. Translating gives CASSLASNYEQYF.

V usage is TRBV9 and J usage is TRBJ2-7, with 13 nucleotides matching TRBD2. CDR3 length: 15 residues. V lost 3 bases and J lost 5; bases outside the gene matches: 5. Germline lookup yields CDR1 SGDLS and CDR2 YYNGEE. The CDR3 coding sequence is TGTGCCAGCAGCGCCGGGACTAGCGGGATCCACGAGCAGTACTTC. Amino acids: CASSAGTSGIHEQYF.

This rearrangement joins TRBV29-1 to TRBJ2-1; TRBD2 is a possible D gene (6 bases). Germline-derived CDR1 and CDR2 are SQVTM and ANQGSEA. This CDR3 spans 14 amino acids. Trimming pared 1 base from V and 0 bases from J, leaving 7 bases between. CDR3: CSVEGTNSYNEQFF. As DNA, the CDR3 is TGCAGCGTTGAAGGGACTAACTCCTACAATGAGCAGTTCTTC.

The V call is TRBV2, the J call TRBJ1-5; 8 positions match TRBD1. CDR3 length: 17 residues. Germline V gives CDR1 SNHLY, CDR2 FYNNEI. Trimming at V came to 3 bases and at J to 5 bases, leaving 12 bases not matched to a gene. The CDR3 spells CASSEGVRGLMYQPQHF. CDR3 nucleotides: TGTGCCAGCAGTGAGGGGGTCAGGGGGCTAATGTATCAGCCCCAGCATTTT.

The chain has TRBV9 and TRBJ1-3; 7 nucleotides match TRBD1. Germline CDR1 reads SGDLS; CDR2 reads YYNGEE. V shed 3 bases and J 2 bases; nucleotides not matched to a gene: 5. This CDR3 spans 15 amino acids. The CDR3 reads CASSADQGAGNTIYF. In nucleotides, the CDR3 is TGTGCCAGCAGCGCCGACCAGGGGGCTGGAAACACCATATATTTT. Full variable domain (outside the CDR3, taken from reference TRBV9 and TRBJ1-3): DSGVTQTPKHLITATGQRVTLRCSPRSGDLSVYWYQQSLDQGLQFLIQYYNGEERAKGNILERFSAQQFPDLHSELNLSSLELGDSALYFCASSADQGAGNTIYFGEGSWLTVV.

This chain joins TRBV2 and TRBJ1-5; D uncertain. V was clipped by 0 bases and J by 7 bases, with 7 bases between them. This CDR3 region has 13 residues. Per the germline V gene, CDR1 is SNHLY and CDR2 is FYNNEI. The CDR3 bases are TGTGCCAGCAGTGAAGCGATAAGGCAGCCCCAGCATTTT. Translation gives CASSEAIRQPQHF.